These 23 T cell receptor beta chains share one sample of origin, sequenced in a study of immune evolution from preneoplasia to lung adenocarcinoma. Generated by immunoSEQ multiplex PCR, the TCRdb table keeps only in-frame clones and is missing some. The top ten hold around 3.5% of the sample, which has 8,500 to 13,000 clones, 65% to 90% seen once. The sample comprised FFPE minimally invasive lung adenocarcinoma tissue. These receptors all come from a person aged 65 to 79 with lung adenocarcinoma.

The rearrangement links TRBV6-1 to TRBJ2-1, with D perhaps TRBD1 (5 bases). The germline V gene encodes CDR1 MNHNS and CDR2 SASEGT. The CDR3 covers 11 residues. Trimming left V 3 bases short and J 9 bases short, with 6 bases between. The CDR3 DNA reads TGTGCCAGCAGTGACAGGGTTGAGCAGTTCTTC. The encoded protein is CASSDRVEQFF.

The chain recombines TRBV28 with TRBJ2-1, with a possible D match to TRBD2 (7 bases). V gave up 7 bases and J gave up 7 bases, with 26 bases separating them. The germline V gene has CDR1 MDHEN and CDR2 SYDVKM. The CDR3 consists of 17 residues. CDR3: CASIPLGRAGEGNEQFF. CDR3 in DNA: TGTGCCAGCATCCCGCTCGGCCGGGCAGGGGAGGGGAATGAGCAGTTCTTC.

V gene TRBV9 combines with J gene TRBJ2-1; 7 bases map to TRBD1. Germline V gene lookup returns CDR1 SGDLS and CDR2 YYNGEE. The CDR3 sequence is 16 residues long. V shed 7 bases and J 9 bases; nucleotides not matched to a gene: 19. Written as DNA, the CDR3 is TGTGCCAGCGCCCGGGACAGTATTACAATAAGCCGTGAGCAGTTCTTC. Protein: CASARDSITISREQFF.

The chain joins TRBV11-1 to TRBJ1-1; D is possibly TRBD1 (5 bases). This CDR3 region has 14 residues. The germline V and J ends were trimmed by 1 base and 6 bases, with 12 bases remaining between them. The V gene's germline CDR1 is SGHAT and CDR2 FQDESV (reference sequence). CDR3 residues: CASSLVVGGAEAFF. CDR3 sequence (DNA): TGTGCCAGCAGCTTAGTAGTGGGGGGGGCTGAAGCTTTCTTT.

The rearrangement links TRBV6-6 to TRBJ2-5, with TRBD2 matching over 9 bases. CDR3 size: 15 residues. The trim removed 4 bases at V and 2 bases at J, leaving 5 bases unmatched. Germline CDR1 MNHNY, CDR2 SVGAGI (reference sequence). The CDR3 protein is CASSFGGGAQETQYF. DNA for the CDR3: TGTGCCAGCAGTTTCGGCGGGGGGGCACAAGAGACCCAGTACTTC.

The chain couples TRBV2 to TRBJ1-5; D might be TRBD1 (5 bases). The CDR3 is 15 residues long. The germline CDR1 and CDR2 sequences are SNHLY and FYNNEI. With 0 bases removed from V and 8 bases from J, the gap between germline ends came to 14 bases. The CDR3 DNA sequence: TGTGCCAGCAGTGAAGCTCAGGGTCTGGTAAAGCCCCAGCATTTT. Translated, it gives CASSEAQGLVKPQHF.

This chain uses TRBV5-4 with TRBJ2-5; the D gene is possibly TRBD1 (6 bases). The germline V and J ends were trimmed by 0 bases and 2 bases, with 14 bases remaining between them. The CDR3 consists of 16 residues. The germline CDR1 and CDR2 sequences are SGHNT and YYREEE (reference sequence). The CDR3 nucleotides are TGTGCCAGCAGCTTGGGGACAGCCGGGATGCAAGAGACCCAGTACTTC. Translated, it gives CASSLGTAGMQETQYF.

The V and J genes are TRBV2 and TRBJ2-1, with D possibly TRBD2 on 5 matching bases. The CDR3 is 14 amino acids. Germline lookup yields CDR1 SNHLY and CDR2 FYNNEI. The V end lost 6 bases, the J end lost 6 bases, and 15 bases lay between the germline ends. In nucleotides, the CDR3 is TGTGCCAGCAGGCGAACGGAAGGAGGCAATGAGCAGTTCTTC. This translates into CASRRTEGGNEQFF.

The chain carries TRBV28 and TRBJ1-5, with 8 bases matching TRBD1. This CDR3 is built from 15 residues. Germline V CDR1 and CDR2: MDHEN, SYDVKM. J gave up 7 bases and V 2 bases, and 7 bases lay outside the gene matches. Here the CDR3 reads CASSLIRGLEQPQHF. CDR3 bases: TGTGCCAGCAGTTTAATCAGGGGGCTGGAACAGCCCCAGCATTTT. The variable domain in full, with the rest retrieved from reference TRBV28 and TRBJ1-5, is DVKVTQSSRYLVKRTGEKVFLECVQDMDHENMFWYRQDPGLGLRLIYFSYDVKMKEKGDIPEGYSVSREKKERFSLILESASTNQTSMYLCASSLIRGLEQPQHFGDGTRLSIL.

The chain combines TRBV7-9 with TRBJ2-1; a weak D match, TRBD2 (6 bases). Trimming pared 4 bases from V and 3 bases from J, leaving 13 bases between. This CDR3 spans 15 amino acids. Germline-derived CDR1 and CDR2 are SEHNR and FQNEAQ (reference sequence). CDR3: CASSSTSPGYNEQFF. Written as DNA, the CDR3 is TGTGCCAGCAGCTCAACTAGCCCCGGCTACAATGAGCAGTTCTTC. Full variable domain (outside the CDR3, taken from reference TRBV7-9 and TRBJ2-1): DTGVSQNPRHKITKRGQNVTFRCDPISEHNRLYWYRQTLGQGPEFLTYFQNEAQLEKSRLLSDRFSAERPKGSFSTLEIQRTEQGDSAMYLCASSSTSPGYNEQFFGPGTRLTVL.

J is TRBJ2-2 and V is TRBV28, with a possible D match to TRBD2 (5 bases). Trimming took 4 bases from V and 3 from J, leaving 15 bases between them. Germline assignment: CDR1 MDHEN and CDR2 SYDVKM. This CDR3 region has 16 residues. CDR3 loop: CASSSKFGVYTGELFF. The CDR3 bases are TGTGCCAGCAGTTCAAAATTCGGGGTTTACACCGGGGAGCTGTTTTTT.

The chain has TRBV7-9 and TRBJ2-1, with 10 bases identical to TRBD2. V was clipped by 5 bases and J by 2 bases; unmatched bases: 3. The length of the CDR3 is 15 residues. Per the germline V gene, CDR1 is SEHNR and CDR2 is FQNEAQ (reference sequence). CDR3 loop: CASSPTSGPYNEQFF. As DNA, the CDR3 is TGTGCCAGCAGCCCGACTAGCGGGCCCTACAATGAGCAGTTCTTC.

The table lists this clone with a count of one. The CDR3, as DNA: TGCGCCAGCGGGGTCAGATGGAACACTGAAGCTTTCTTT. Its translation is CASGVRWNTEAFF. The V and J genes are TRBV5-1 and TRBJ1-1; D is unresolved. The CDR3 is made up of 13 amino acids. The V end lost 7 bases, the J end lost 1 base, and 11 bases lay between the germline ends. Germline values: CDR1 SGHRS, CDR2 YFSETQ. Full variable domain (remainder filled in from reference TRBV5-1 and TRBJ1-1): KAGVTQTPRYLIKTRGQQVTLSCSPISGHRSVSWYQQTPGQGLQFLFEYFSETQRNKGNFPGRFSGRQFSNSRSEMNVSTLELGDSALYLCASGVRWNTEAFFGQGTRLTVV.

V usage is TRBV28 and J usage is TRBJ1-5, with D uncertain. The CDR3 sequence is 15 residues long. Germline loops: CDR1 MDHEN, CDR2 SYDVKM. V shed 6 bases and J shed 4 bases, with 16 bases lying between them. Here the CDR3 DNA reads TGTGCCAGCAGAGAGCCGGGAGTGGGGAATCAGCCCCAGCATTTT. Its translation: CASREPGVGNQPQHF.

The DNA of the CDR3 is TGTGCCAGCAGCCGAATGGGGAGTTCCGCTGAAGCTTTCTTT. This sequence encodes CASSRMGSSAEAFF. The chain has TRBV14 and TRBJ1-1; D unresolved. This CDR3 has 14 residues. Between the trimmed V and J ends, which lost 4 bases and 6 bases, there was a span of 15 bases. CDR1 and CDR2 from the germline V gene are SGHDN and FVKESK.

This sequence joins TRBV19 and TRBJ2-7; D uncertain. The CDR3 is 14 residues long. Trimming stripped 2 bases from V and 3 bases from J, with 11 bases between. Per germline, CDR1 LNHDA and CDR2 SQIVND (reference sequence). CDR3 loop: CASSILAGIYEQYF. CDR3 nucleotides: TGTGCCAGTAGTATATTGGCCGGAATCTACGAGCAGTACTTC.

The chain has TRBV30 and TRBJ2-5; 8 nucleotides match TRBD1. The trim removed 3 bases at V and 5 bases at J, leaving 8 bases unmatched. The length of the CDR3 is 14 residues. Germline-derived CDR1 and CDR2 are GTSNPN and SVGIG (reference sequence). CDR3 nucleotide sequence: TGTGCCTGGAGCCGGGGGACAGGTCTTGAGACCCAGTACTTC. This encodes CAWSRGTGLETQYF.

The CDR3 here is CASSFSGGNTDTQYF. The CDR3 coding sequence is TGTGCCAGCAGCTTTAGCGGGGGGAACACAGATACGCAGTATTTT. The J gene is TRBJ2-3, the V gene TRBV7-6, with 10 bases aligning to TRBD2. Germline assignment: CDR1 SGHVS and CDR2 FNYEAQ. The CDR3 contains 15 residues. The V segment lost 3 bases and the J segment 2 bases; nucleotides outside the gene matches: 2.

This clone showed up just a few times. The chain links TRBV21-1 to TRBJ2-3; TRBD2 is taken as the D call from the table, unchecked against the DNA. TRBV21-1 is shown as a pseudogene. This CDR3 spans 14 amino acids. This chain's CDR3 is CASSKGPGRDTQYF. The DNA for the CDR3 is TGTGCCAGCAGCAAGGGTCCGGGGAGAGATACGCAGTATTTT.

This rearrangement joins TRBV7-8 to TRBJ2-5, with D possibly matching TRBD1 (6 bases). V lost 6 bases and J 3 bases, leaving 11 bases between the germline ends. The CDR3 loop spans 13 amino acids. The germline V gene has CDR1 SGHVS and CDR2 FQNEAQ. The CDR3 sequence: CASSTSGEETQYF. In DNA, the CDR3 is TGTGCCAGCAGTACATCAGGGGAAGAGACCCAGTACTTC.

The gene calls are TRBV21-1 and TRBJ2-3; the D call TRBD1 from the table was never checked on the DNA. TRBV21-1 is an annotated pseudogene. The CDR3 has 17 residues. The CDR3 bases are TGTGCCAGCGGCCCCTTAACAGGGGGTTGGTACACAGATACGCAGTATTTT. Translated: CASGPLTGGWYTDTQYF.

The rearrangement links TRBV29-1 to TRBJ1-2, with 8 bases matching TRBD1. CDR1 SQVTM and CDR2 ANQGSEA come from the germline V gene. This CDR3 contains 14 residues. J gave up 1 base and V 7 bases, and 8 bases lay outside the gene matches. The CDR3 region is CSATTTGGNYGYTF. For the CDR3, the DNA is TGCAGCGCAACAACTACAGGGGGTAACTATGGCTACACCTTC.

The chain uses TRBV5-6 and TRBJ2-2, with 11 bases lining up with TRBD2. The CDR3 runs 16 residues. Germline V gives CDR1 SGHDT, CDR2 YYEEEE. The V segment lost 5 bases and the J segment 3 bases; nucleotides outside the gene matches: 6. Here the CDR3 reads CASRTSGSAYTGELFF. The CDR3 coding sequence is TGTGCCAGCAGAACTAGCGGGAGTGCGTACACCGGGGAGCTGTTTTTT.